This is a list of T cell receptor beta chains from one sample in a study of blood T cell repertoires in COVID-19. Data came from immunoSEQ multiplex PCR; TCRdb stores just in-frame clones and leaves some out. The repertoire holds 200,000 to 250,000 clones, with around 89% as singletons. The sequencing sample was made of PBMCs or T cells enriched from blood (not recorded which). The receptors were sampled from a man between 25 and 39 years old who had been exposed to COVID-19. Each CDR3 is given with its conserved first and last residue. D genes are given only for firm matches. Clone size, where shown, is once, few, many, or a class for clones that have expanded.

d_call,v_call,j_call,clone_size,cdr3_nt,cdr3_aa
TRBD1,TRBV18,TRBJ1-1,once,TGTGCCAGCTCACCGACCGGGACAGCGTACACTGAAGCTTTCTTT,CASSPTGTAYTEAFF
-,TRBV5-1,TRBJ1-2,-,TGCGCCAGCAGCTCTGGAGTCCCGGGGTATGGCTACACCTTC,CASSSGVPGYGYTF
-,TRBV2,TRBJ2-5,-,TGTGCCAGCACTGTAGTGGAGACCCAGTACTTC,CASTVVETQYF
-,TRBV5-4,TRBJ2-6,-,TGTGCCAGCAGAACAGGGTCTGGGGCCAACGTCCTGACTTTC,CASRTGSGANVLTF
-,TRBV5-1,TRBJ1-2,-,TGCGCCAGCAGCTTGGCCATCGGGGGGCCGGCCTATGGCTACACCTTC,CASSLAIGGPAYGYTF
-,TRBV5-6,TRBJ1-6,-,TGTGCCAGCAGCCGTACATCAGGGGCTTCACCCCTCCACTTT,CASSRTSGASPLHF
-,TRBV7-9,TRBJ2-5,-,TGTGCCAGCAGCCAGAACATCCCTCAAGAGACCCAGTACTTC,CASSQNIPQETQYF
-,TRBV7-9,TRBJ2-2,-,TGTGCCAGCAGCCTGTACATCCGGGGGACCGGGGAGCTGTTTTTT,CASSLYIRGTGELFF
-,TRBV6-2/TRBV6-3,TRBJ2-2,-,TGTGCCAGCAGCCGGGACACGACGAACACCGGGGAGCTGTTTTTT,CASSRDTTNTGELFF
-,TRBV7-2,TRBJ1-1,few,TGTGCCAGCAGCCGGGGGGGGCAGAACACTGAAGCTTTCTTT,CASSRGGQNTEAFF
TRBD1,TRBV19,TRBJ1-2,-,TGTGCCAGTAGTGGACAGGGGGACTATGGCTACACCTTC,CASSGQGDYGYTF
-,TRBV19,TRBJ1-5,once,TGTGCCAGTAGCCTAGCGGCGGGGGCAGGCAATCAGCCCCAGCATTTT,CASSLAAGAGNQPQHF
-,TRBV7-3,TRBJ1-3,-,TGTGCCAGCAGCTTTGGTCGCCTATTTGGAAACACCATATATTTT,CASSFGRLFGNTIYF
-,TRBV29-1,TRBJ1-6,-,TGCAGCGTTCGCGGTCAGCCCGGTTCACCCCTCCACTTT,CSVRGQPGSPLHF
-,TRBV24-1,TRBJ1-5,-,TGTGCCACCAGGAGGATTTTCCGTGAAGCCGGGACAAGAGGTCAGCCCCAGCATTTT,CATRRIFREAGTRGQPQHF
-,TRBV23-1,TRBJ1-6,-,TGCGCCAGCAGTCAATCGAGATCACCCCTCCACTTT,CASSQSRSPLHF
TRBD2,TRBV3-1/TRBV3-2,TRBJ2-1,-,TGTGCCAGCAGCCATCTCGCTAGCGGGGGGGAGGAAAACAATGAGCAGTTCTTC,CASSHLASGGEENNEQFF
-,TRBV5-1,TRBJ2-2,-,TGCGCCAGCAGTGGCGTCGGGGTAGTCACCGGGGAGCTGTTTTTT,CASSGVGVVTGELFF
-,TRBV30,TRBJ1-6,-,TGTGCCACCCACAGGGAGGGGTCCTATAATTCACCCCTCCACTTT,CATHREGSYNSPLHF
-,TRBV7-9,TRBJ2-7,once,TGTGCCAGCAGCTTAGTGTTTGGCAGGGGAGGGTACGAGCAGTACTTC,CASSLVFGRGGYEQYF
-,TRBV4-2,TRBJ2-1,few,TGTGCCAGCAGCCCTTCTGTCAGGACTAACCTCTACCATGAGCAGTTCTTC,CASSPSVRTNLYHEQFF
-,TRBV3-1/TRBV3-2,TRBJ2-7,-,TGTGCCAGCAGCCAGATGGCAGGGTCCGAGCAGTACTTC,CASSQMAGSEQYF
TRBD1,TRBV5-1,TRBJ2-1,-,TGCGCCAGCAGCAACAGGGGACAGGGAGTTTATGAGCAGTTCTTC,CASSNRGQGVYEQFF
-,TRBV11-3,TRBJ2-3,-,TGTGCCAGCAGCTTCACGCAGTCAGATACGCAGTATTTT,CASSFTQSDTQYF
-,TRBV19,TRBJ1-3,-,TGTGCCAGTAGTATAGCGTCCTCTGGAAACACCATATATTTT,CASSIASSGNTIYF
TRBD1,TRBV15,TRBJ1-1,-,TGTGCCACCAGCTCACGGACAGGGCAAGGAGCTTTCTTT,CATSSRTGQGAFF
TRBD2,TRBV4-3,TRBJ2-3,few,TGCGCCAGCAGCCAAGATCGGGGGACTACCACAGATACGCAGTATTTT,CASSQDRGTTTDTQYF
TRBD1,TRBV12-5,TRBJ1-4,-,TGTGCTAGTGGCAGAGACAGGGGACCTAATGAAAAACTGTTTTTT,CASGRDRGPNEKLFF
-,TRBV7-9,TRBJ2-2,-,TGTGCCAGCAGCTTAGAGGGTGGAGGTCTTGAGCTGTTTTTT,CASSLEGGGLELFF
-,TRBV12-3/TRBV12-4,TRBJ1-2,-,TGTGCCAGCAGTTTCGCCAGAGACAGTGGCTACACCTTC,CASSFARDSGYTF
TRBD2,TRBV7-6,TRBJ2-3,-,TGTGCCAGCAGCTTAAGCGGGGCACGCACAGATACGCAGTATTTT,CASSLSGARTDTQYF
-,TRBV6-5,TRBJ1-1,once,TGTGCCAGCACCGGGACTCAGAGTACCACTGAAGCTTTCTTT,CASTGTQSTTEAFF
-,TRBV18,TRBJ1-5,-,TGTGCCAGCTCACCCAGACAGGAACGGGGCAATCAGCCCCAGCATTTT,CASSPRQERGNQPQHF
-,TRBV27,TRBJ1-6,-,TGTGCCAGCAGTTTTGAGGGCCGGAATTCACCCCTCCACTTT,CASSFEGRNSPLHF
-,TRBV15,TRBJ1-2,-,TGTGCCACCAGCAGAGAGGTCACGGGGGTTGGCTACACCTTC,CATSREVTGVGYTF
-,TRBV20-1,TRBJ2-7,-,TGCAGTGTAGGGGGACCTTACGAGCAGTACTTC,CSVGGPYEQYF
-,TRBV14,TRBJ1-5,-,TGTGCCAGCAGCCGCGATGGCAATCAGCCCCAGCATTTT,CASSRDGNQPQHF
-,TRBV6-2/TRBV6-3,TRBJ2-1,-,TGTGCCAGCAGTTATAGGACGGGGACCTACAATGAGCAGTTCTTC,CASSYRTGTYNEQFF
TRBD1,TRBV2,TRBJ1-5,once,TGTGCCAGTGCCGGACAGGGGGGGAGGAGCAATCAGCCCCAGCATTTT,CASAGQGGRSNQPQHF
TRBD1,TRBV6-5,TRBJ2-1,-,TGTGCCAGCAGTAGGTCAGGGGGTGAGCCATTAGAGCAGTTCTTC,CASSRSGGEPLEQFF
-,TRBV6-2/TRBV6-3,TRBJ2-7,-,TGTGCCAGCAGTTACGGCGGGGCGTCCTACGAGCAGTACTTC,CASSYGGASYEQYF
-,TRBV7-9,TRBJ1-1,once,TGTGCCAGCAGCTATAGAACCCCGAACACTGAAGCTTTCTTT,CASSYRTPNTEAFF
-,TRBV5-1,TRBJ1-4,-,TGCGCCAGCAGCGGGGGGACGGACTTTGAAAAACTGTTTTTT,CASSGGTDFEKLFF
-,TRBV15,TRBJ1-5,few,TGTGCCACCAGCAGAGGTGGCGGGGTTGGGGATCAGCCCCAGCATTTT,CATSRGGGVGDQPQHF
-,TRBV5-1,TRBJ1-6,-,TGCGCCAGCAGCTTGAAGCCAGGGAAGGACTCACCCCTCCACTTT,CASSLKPGKDSPLHF
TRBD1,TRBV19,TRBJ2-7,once,TGTGCCAGTAGTACTCAGGGGGCGCAGTACTTC,CASSTQGAQYF
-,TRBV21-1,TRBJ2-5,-,TGTGCCAGCACGCCGGAGGAGACCCAGTACTTC,CASTPEETQYF
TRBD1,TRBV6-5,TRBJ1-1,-,TGTGCCAGCAGAGGTGACAGGGGAGGGGACACTGAAGCTTTCTTT,CASRGDRGGDTEAFF
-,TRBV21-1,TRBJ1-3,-,TGTGCCAGCAGCCCAGGGCAGGTTTGGGACACCATATATTTT,CASSPGQVWDTIYF
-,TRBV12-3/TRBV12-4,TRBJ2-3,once,TGTGCCAGCAGCCCCAACACAGATACGCAGTATTTT,CASSPNTDTQYF
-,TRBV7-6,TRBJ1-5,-,TGTGCCAGCAGCCTAGCGGCGGGACGGACAAATCAGCCCCAGCATTTT,CASSLAAGRTNQPQHF